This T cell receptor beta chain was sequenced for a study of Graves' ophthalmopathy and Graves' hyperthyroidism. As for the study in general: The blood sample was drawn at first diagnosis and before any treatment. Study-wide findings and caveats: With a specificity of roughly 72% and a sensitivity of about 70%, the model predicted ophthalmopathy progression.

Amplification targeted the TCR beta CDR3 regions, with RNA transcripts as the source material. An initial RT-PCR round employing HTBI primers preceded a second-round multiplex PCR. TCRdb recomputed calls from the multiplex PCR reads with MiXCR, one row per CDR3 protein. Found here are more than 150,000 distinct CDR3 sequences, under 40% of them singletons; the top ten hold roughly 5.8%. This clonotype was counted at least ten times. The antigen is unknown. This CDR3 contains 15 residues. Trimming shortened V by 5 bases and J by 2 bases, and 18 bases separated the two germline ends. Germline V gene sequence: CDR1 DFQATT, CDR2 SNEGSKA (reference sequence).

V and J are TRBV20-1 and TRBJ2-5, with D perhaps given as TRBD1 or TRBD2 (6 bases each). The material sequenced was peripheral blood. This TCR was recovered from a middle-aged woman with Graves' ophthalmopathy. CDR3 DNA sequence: TGCAGTGCTGGGGGCGGGGCGGCGACTCAAGAGACCCAGTACTTC. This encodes CSAGGGAATQETQYF.